This T cell receptor beta chain emerged from a study of blood T cell repertoires in COVID-19. Study background: The origin of the acute and convalescent COVID-19 samples was the United States, Italy and Spain.

The CDR3 spans 16 residues. Trimming at V came to 0 bases and at J to 5 bases, leaving 9 bases not matched to a gene. Germline-derived CDR1 and CDR2 are SGHRS and YFSETQ. Authors' data handling: Quantification of nucleated cells was approximated via reference gene primer amplification. Repertoires were generated with immunoSEQ multiplex PCR, while TCRdb's copy carries only in-frame clones and drops some. V and J calls plus clone size are reproduced from that table; the DNA served to infer D and trimming. The sample holds some 350,000 clones, around 87% seen once. Recruits, aged roughly 18 to 95 years, lived in 20 to 30 US areas. Recovered Cohort 3 donors showed two negative PCRs, clearance, or symptom resolution.

This chain joins TRBV5-1 and TRBJ2-7, with 9 bases identical to TRBD1. Material for sequencing was PBMCs or T cells enriched from blood (not recorded which). The clonotype originates from a woman between 25 and 40 years old who had recovered from COVID-19. CDR3 in DNA: TGCGCCAGCAGCTTGGATGGGACAGGGCTAAGGCACGAGCAGTACTTC. Encoded protein: CASSLDGTGLRHEQYF. Full variable domain (remainder filled in from reference TRBV5-1 and TRBJ2-7): KAGVTQTPRYLIKTRGQQVTLSCSPISGHRSVSWYQQTPGQGLQFLFEYFSETQRNKGNFPGRFSGRQFSNSRSEMNVSTLELGDSALYLCASSLDGTGLRHEQYFGPGTRLTVT.